This T cell receptor (beta chain) was observed in a study of T cell responses to AZD1222 COVID-19 vaccine (dated by TCRdb to the early 2020s). Study-wide context: AZD1222 recipients with second doses at about 4 weeks or about 12 weeks were pooled, because spike-specific TCR depth and breadth did not differ between schedules. A total of about 240 trial participants underwent TCR sequencing, of whom 207 received two doses of AZD1222 and around 25 received two doses of the MenACWY control vaccine. Trial participants were enrolled by age into subgroups of 18-55, 56-69 and 70-plus years, and around 150, 28 and 57 TCR-sequenced participants, respectively, were included in these subgroups.

Sample time point, as interpreted from the label and publication: baseline before first vaccination. Vaccinee samples were obtained from the UK trials COV001 and COV002, which included a single-blind randomized controlled phase 2/3 trial of AZD1222 (ChAdOx1 nCoV-19) in healthy adults. Trial participant PBMC samples were collected at day 0 and day 28 after the second dose for TCRbeta chain sequencing. For CDR1 and CDR2, the germline V gene lists ENHRY and SYGVKD. Reading from cysteine to phenylalanine, the CDR3 counts 13 amino acids. The DNA shown is the 39-base CDR3, in frame from base 1. V and J lose 7 bases and 0 bases, and a span of 9 bases separates them. The CDR3 regions of human TCRbeta chains were analyzed by immunosequencing. Per the authors' processing: Repertoire TCRs were checked for matches against a reference library of SARS-CoV-2-specific TCRs that had been generated using the MIRA antigen-specificity platform. Breadth was defined as the fraction of unique TCRs that were SARS-CoV-2-associated, and depth was defined as the fraction of total T cells that were SARS-CoV-2-associated. Using the MIRA data, each spike-specific TCR was mapped to the spike region that the TCR reacts to and placed in a CD4 or CD8 class. Log10-transformed breadth and depth values were compared by one-way ANOVA with Sidak's multiple comparisons tests. TCRdb carries this immuneACCESS record with in-frame sequences only. Its versions omit some clonotypes, under half of them owing to an unresolved V gene in the studies checked, with the rest unexplained. V and J calls and clone size follow that table, whereas D and trimming were derived from the DNA. The sample table contains approximately 120,000 clones; only one count was recorded for around 87% of them. The biggest ten clones account for approximately 5% of the sample.

The full study reports these points: Participants were mostly white British, with more females than males. The authors suggested clonal diversity may have been underestimated. The 56-69-year group was small, and its depth increase did not reach significance, likely because of low power. A significant rise in spike-specific TCR breadth and depth was observed after two AZD1222 doses relative to day 0 and relative to MenACWY recipients. Conclusions about previously exposed vaccinees are limited because only six or seven AZD1222 recipients were SARS-CoV-2 seropositive at baseline. Epitopes outside the regions mutated in the B.1.351 and B.1.1.7 variants were reportedly recognized by nearly half of the unique spike-specific TCRs. Because no samples from the day 14 peak response were available, repertoires could be characterized only after the peak T cell response. CD4 TCRs associated with the vaccine covered the entire spike protein, and the dominant responses were in regions 160-218 and 743-854.

This clone is a singleton in its sample. No cognate antigen has been identified for it. Base quality data are lacking; no much larger clone is found one base away. The rearranged segments are TRBV10-3 and TRBJ1-2; TRBD1 is a weak D gene call, 5 bases matching. Sequences were derived from peripheral blood, sampled on day 0 of AZD1222 vaccination. The source is an adult in good health. In nucleotides, the sequence is TGTGCCATCACGGGGGATGCTAACTATGGCTACACCTTC. Its translation is CAITGDANYGYTF.